One TCR beta chain is described in this entry. The sample comes from a study of shared clonotypes between healthy human individuals. In the study overall: Per-donor plates numbered three CD4 naive, three CD4 memory, two CD8 naive and one CD8 memory.

TCRdb's table, derived via immunoSEQ multiplex PCR, lists solely in-frame clones and lacks some. The sample has about 2.1 million clones, 90% to 95% seen once. Naive CD8 populations comprised CD45RO-negative cells positively selected for CCR7, excluding terminally differentiated effector memory CD45RA+ cells. The CDR3 spans 13 residues. The ends lost 2 bases at V and 7 bases at J; junction bases unmatched: 4. Germline CDR1 and CDR2: GTSNPN and SVGIG (reference sequence). The J gene is TRBJ2-1, the V gene TRBV30; 8 nucleotides align to TRBD2. The sample taken for sequencing was naive CD8+ T cells from PBMCs. The TCR originated in a man younger than 30 in good health. Some clones in this sample may be carry-over from other donors' samples. CDR3 protein: CAWSPTSGNEQFF. CDR3 in DNA: TGTGCCTGGAGTCCCACTAGCGGTAATGAGCAGTTCTTC.